One sample yielded the 2 T cell receptor beta chains listed below, sequenced in a study of naive and memory T cell subsets. Two oligonucleotides, mixed equimolar, formed the beta constant-region primer covering TRBC1 and TRBC2. The ligated cDNA underwent four PCR rounds using SP2 and nested alpha and beta constant-region primers. TCRdb independently ran MiXCR on the UMI-ligation and nested PCR reads; one entry per CDR3 protein. The sample yields over 110,000 distinct CDR3 sequences, 15% to 20% seen once. Whole-study findings and limits: Naive repertoires, especially CD8, held a few larger clonotypes, possibly memory cells re-expressing CD45RA.

Their recognized antigens are unknown. Sequences were obtained from naive CD8+ T cells from blood. These receptors originate from a human donor in good health.

V gene TRBV9 combines with J gene TRBJ2-5; TRBD1 agrees at 9 bases. V lost 3 bases, J lost 5 bases, and 14 bases stayed unmatched. There are 17 residues in the CDR3. CDR1 is SGDLS and CDR2 is YYNGEE in the germline V gene. CDR3 residues: CASSANVGQGPLETQYF. The CDR3 coding sequence is TGTGCCAGCAGCGCCAACGTGGGACAGGGACCTCTCGAGACCCAGTACTTC.

The CDR3 DNA reads TGTGCCAGCAGGGTACTAGATCAGGAGACCCAGTACTTC. It codes for CASRVLDQETQYF. The chain has TRBV2 and TRBJ2-5, with D tentatively TRBD2 (5 bases). V lost 6 bases to trimming and J lost 5 bases, with 13 bases between them. Germline V lookup: CDR1 SNHLY, CDR2 FYNNEI. The CDR3 has 13 residues.